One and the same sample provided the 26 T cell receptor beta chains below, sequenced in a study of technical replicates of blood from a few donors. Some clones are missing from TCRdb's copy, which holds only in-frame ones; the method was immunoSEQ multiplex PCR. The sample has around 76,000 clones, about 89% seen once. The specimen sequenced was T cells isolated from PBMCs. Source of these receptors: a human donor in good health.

The DNA for the CDR3 is TGTGCCAGCAGTTTCCTTATACAGGGGGGAAGTAACACAGATACGCAGTATTTT. Translating it yields CASSFLIQGGSNTDTQYF. This rearrangement joins TRBV27 to TRBJ2-3; 8 bases are shared with TRBD1. J was trimmed by 2 bases and V by 3 bases; bases with no gene match: 13. The CDR3 totals 18 residues. Germline V gene data show CDR1 as MNHEY and CDR2 as SMNVEV (reference sequence).

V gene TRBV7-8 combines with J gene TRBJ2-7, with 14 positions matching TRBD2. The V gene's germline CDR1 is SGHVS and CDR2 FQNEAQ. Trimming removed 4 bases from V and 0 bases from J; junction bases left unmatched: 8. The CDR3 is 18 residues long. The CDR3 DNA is TGTGCCAGCAGCTGGACTAGCGGGAGGTTCACAAGCTCCTACGAGCAGTACTTC. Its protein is CASSWTSGRFTSSYEQYF.

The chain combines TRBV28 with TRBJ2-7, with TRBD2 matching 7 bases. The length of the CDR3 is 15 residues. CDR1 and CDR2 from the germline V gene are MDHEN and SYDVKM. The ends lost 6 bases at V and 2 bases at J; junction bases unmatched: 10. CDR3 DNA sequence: TGTGCCAGCAGAGAGCGGGGACTCCCCGCCTACGAGCAGTACTTC. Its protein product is CASRERGLPAYEQYF.

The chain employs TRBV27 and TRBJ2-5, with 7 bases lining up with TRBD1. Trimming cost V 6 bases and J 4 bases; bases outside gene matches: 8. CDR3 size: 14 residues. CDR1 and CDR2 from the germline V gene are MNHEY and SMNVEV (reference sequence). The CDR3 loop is CASSRGTVAETQYF. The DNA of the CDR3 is TGTGCCAGCAGCCGAGGGACAGTGGCAGAGACCCAGTACTTC.

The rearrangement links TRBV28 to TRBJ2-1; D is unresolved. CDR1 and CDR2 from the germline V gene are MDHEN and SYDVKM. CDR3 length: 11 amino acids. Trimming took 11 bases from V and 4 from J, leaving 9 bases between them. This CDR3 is CASKEYNEQFF. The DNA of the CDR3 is TGTGCCTCCAAAGAGTACAATGAGCAGTTCTTC.

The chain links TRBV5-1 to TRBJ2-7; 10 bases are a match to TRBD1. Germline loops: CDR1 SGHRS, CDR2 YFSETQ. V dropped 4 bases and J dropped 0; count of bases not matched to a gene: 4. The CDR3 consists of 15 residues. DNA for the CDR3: TGCGCCAGCAGCAGGGGACAGGGGCACTCCTACGAGCAGTACTTC. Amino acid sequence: CASSRGQGHSYEQYF.

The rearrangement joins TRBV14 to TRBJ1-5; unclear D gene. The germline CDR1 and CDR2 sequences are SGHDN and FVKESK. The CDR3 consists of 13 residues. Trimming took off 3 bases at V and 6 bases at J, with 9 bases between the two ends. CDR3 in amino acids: CASSQGAGQPQHF. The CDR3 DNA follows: TGTGCCAGCAGCCAGGGTGCGGGTCAGCCCCAGCATTTT.

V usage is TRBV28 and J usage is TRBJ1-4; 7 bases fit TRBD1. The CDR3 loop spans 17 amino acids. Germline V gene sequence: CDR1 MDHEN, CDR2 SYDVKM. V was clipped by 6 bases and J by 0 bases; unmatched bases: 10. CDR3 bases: TGTGCCAGCAGACAACGACAGGGAACCTCAACTAATGAAAAACTGTTTTTT. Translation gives CASRQRQGTSTNEKLFF. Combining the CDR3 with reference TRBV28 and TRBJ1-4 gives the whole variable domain DVKVTQSSRYLVKRTGEKVFLECVQDMDHENMFWYRQDPGLGLRLIYFSYDVKMKEKGDIPEGYSVSREKKERFSLILESASTNQTSMYLCASRQRQGTSTNEKLFFGSGTQLSVL.

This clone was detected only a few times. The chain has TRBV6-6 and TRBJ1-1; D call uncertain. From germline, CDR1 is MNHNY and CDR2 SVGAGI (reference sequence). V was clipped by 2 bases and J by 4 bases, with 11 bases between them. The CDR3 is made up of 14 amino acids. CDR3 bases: TGTGCCAGCAGTTACAGTCCGGGTGCCACTGAAGCTTTCTTT. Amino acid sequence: CASSYSPGATEAFF.

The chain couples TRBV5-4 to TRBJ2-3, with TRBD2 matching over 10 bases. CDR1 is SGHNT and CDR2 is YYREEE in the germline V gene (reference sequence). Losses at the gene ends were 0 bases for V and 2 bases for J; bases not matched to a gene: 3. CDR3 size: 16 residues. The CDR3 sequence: CASSLGSGGFTDTQYF. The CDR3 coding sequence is TGTGCCAGCAGCTTGGGTAGCGGGGGGTTCACAGATACGCAGTATTTT.

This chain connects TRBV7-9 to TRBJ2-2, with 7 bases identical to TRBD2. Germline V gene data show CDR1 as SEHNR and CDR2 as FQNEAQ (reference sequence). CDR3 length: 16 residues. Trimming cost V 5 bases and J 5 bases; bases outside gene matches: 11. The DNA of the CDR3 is TGTGCCAGCAGCCAAACCGGGGAGGGCGGGACCGGGGAGCTGTTTTTT. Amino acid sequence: CASSQTGEGGTGELFF.

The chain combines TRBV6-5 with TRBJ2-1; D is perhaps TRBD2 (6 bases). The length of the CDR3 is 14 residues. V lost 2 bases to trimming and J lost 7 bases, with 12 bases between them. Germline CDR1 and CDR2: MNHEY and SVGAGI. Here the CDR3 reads CASSYGGFNNEQFF. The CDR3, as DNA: TGTGCCAGCAGTTACGGGGGGTTTAATAATGAGCAGTTCTTC.

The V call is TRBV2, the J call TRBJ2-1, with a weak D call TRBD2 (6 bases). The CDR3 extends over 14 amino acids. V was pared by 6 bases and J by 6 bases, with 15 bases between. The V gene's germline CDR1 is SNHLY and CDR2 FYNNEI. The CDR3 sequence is CASRGTRGRNEQFF. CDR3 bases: TGTGCCAGCAGAGGGACTCGAGGACGCAATGAGCAGTTCTTC.

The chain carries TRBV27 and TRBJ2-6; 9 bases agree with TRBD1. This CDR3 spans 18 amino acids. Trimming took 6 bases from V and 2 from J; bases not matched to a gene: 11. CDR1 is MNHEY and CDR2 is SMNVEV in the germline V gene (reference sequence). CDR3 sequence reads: CASRNSGTGFPGANVLTF. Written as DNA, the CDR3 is TGTGCCAGCAGGAACTCCGGGACAGGGTTCCCTGGGGCCAACGTCCTGACTTTC.

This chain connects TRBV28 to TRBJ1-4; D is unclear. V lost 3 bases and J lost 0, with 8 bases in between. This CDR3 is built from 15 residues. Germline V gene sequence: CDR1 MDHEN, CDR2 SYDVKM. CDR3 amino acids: CASSLRSATNEKLFF. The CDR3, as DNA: TGTGCCAGCAGTTTGAGGTCTGCAACTAATGAAAAACTGTTTTTT.

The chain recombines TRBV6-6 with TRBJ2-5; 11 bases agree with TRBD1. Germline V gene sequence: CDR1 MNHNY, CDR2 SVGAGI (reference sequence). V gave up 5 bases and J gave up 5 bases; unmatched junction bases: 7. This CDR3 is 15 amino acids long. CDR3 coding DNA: TGTGCCAGCAGTCACGGACAGGGGGCGCGGGAGACCCAGTACTTC. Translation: CASSHGQGARETQYF.

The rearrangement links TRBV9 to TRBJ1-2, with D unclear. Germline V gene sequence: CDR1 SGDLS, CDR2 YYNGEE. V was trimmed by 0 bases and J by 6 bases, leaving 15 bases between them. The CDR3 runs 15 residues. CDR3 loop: CASSVGTRTQDGYTF. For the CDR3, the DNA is TGTGCCAGCAGCGTAGGAACACGAACCCAAGATGGCTACACCTTC. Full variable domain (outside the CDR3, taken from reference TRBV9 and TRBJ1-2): DSGVTQTPKHLITATGQRVTLRCSPRSGDLSVYWYQQSLDQGLQFLIQYYNGEERAKGNILERFSAQQFPDLHSELNLSSLELGDSALYFCASSVGTRTQDGYTFGSGTRLTVV.

The CDR3 sequence is CASSLGPGQGTYGYTF. CDR3 bases: TGTGCCAGCAGCCTCGGACCGGGACAGGGGACCTATGGCTACACCTTC. V is TRBV7-6 and J is TRBJ1-2, with TRBD1 matching 10 bases. Germline CDR1 and CDR2: SGHVS and FNYEAQ. The CDR3 is 16 residues long. V was pared by 5 bases and J by 4 bases, with 10 bases of the junction left unmatched.

In DNA, the CDR3 is TGTGCCAGTAGCCTGGGACTAGCGGGAGTGAGAATGGGGGAGACCCAGTACTTC. Translated: CASSLGLAGVRMGETQYF. V usage is TRBV19 and J usage is TRBJ2-5; 14 nucleotides align to TRBD2. Germline loops: CDR1 LNHDA, CDR2 SQIVND (reference sequence). With V trimmed by 6 bases and J by 5 bases, 14 bases remained unmatched. The CDR3 has 18 residues.

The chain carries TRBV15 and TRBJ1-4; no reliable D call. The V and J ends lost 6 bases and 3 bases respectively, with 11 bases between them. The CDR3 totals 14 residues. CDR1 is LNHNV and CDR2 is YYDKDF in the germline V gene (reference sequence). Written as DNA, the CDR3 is TGTGCCACCAGAATGCGGGTACCTAATGAAAAACTGTTTTTT. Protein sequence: CATRMRVPNEKLFF.

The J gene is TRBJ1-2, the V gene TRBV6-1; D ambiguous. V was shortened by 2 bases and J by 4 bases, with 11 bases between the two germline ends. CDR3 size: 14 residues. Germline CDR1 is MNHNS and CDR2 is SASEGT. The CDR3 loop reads CASSESLSFYGYTF. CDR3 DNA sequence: TGTGCCAGCAGTGAATCTCTCTCCTTCTATGGCTACACCTTC.

CDR3 in amino acids: CASSLSGSTDTQYF. The CDR3 DNA is TGCGCCAGCAGCTTGAGCGGGAGCACAGATACGCAGTATTTT. The chain combines TRBV5-1 with TRBJ2-3, with D possibly being TRBD2 (6 bases). CDR3 length equals 14 residues. The V end was cut by 1 base, the J end by 0 bases, with 6 bases between. Germline values: CDR1 SGHRS, CDR2 YFSETQ.

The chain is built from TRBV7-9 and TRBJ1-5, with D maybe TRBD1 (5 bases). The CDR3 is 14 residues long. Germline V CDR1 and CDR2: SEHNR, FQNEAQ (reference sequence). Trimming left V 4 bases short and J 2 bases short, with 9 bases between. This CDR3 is CASSSAGRNQPQHF. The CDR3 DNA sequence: TGTGCCAGCAGCTCCGCAGGGCGCAATCAGCCCCAGCATTTT.

The CDR3 is CASSSREGSGEQYF. The DNA of the CDR3 is TGTGCCAGCAGCTCAAGAGAGGGATCGGGTGAGCAGTACTTC. J is TRBJ2-7 and V is TRBV11-3; a weak D match, TRBD2 (5 bases). V was shortened by 4 bases and J by 7 bases, with 17 bases between the two germline ends. The CDR3 has 14 residues. Germline V gene sequence: CDR1 SGHNT, CDR2 YENEEA.

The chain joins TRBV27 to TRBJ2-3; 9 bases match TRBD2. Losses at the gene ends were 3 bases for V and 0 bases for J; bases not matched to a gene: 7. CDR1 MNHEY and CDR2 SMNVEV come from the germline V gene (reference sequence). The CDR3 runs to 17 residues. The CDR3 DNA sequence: TGTGCCAGCAGTTTCTTTGCGGGAGGGCCGAGCACAGATACGCAGTATTTT. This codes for CASSFFAGGPSTDTQYF.

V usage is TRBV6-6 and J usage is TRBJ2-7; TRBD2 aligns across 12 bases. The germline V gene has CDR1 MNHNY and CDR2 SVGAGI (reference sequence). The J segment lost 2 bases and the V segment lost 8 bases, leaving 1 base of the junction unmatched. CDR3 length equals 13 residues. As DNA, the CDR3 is TGTGCCAGCCGGACTAGCGGGGCCTACGAGCAGTACTTC. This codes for CASRTSGAYEQYF.